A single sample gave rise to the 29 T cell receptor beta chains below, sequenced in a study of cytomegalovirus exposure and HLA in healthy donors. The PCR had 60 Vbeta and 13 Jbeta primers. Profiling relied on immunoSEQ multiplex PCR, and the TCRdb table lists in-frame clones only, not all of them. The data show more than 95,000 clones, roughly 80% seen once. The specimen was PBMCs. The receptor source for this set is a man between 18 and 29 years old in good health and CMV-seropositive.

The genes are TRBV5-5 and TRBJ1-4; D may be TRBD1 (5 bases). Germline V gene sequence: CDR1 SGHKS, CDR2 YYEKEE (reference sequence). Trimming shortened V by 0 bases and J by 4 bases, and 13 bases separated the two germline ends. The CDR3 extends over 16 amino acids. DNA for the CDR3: TGTGCCAGCAGCTTGGCCCCCGGAGGGGTTAATGAAAAACTGTTTTTT. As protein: CASSLAPGGVNEKLFF.

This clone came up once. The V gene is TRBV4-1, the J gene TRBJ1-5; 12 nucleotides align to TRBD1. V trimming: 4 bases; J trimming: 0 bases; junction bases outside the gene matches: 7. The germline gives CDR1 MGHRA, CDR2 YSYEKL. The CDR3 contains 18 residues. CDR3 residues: CASSPGTGGPLSNQPQHF. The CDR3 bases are TGCGCCAGCAGCCCTGGGACAGGGGGCCCCCTTAGCAATCAGCCCCAGCATTTT.

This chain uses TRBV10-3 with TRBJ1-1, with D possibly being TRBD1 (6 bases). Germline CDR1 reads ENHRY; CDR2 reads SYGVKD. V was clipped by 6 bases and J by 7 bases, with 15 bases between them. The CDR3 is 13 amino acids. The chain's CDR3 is CAISDPTGIEAFF. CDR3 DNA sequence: TGTGCCATCAGCGACCCGACAGGAATTGAAGCTTTCTTT.

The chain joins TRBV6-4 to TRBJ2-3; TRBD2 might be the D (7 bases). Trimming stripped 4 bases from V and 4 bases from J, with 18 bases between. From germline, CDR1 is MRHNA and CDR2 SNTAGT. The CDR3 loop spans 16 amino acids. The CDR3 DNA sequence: TGTGCCAGCAGTGTAGGGGGGGGGCCGGTCCCAGATACGCAGTATTTT. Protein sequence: CASSVGGGPVPDTQYF.

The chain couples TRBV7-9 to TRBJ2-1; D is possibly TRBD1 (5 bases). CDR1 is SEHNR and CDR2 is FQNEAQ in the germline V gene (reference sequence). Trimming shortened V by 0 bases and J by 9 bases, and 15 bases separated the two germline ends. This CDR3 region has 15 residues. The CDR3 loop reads CASSLAAQVPSEQFF. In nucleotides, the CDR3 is TGTGCCAGCAGCTTAGCAGCACAGGTCCCCAGTGAGCAGTTCTTC.

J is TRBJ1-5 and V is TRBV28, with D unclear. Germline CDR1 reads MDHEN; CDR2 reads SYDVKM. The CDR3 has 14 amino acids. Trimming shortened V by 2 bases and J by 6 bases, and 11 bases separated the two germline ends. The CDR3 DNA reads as TGTGCCAGCAGTTTACCCAGAAACATTCAGCCCCAGCATTTT. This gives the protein CASSLPRNIQPQHF. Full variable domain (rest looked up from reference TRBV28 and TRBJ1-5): DVKVTQSSRYLVKRTGEKVFLECVQDMDHENMFWYRQDPGLGLRLIYFSYDVKMKEKGDIPEGYSVSREKKERFSLILESASTNQTSMYLCASSLPRNIQPQHFGDGTRLSIL.

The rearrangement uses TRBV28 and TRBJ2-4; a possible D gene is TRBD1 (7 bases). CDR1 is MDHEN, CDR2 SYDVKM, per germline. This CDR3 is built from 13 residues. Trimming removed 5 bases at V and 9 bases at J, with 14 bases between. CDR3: CASSAFQGGIQYF. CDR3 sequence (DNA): TGTGCCAGCAGTGCCTTCCAGGGGGGCATTCAGTACTTC.

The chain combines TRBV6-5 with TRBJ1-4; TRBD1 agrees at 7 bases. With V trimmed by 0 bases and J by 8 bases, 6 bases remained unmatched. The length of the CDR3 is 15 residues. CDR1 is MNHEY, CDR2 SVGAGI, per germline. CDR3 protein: CASSYSAGGDEKLFF. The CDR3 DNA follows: TGTGCCAGCAGTTACTCGGCAGGGGGAGACGAAAAACTGTTTTTT.

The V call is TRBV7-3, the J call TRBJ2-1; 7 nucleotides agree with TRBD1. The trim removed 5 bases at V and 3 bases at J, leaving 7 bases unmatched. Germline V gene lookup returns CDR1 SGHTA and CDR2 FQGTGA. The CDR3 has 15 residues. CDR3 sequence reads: CASSVGQAHYNEQFF. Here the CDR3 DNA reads TGTGCCAGCAGCGTAGGACAGGCCCACTACAATGAGCAGTTCTTC.

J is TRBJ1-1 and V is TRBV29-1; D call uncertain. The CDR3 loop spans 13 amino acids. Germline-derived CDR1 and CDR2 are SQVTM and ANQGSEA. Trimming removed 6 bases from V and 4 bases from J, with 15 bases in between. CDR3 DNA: TGCAGCGTCACTGGGAGGGAGGGCACTGAAGCTTTCTTT. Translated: CSVTGREGTEAFF. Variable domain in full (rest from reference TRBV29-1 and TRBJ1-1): SAVISQKPSRDICQRGTSLTIQCQVDSQVTMMFWYRQQPGQSLTLIATANQGSEATYESGFVIDKFPISRPNLTFSTLTVSNMSPEDSSIYLCSVTGREGTEAFFGQGTRLTVV.

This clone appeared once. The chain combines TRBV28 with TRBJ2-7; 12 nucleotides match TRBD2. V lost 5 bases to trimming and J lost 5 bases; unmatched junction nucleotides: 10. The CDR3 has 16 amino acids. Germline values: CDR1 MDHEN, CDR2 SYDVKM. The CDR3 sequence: CASSPPGLAGFNEQYF. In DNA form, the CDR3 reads TGTGCCAGCAGTCCGCCTGGACTAGCGGGGTTTAACGAGCAGTACTTC.

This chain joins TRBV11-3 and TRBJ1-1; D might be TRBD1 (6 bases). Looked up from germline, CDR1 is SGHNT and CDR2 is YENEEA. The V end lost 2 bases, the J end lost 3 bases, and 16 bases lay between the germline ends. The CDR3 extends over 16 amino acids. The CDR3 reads CASSLKRQPGDTEAFF. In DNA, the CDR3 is TGTGCCAGCAGCTTAAAGAGGCAGCCAGGGGACACTGAAGCTTTCTTT.

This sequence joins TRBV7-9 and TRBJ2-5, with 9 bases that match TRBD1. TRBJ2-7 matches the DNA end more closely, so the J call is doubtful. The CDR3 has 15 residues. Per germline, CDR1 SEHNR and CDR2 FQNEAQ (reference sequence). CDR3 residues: CASSLSRQGDNEQYF. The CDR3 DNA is TGTGCCAGCAGCTTAAGTCGACAGGGGGATAACGAGCAGTACTTC.

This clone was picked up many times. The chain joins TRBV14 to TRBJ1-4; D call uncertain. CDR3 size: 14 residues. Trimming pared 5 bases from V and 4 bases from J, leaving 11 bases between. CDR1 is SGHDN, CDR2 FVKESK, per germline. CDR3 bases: TGTGCCAGCAGCTTACTGGGCCTTAATGAAAAACTGTTTTTT. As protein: CASSLLGLNEKLFF.

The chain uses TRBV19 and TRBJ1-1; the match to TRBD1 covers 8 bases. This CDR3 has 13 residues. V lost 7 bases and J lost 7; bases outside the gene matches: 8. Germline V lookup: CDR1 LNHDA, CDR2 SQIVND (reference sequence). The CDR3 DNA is TGTGCCAGTATAAGCCTCGACAGGGGTGAAGCTTTCTTT. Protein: CASISLDRGEAFF.

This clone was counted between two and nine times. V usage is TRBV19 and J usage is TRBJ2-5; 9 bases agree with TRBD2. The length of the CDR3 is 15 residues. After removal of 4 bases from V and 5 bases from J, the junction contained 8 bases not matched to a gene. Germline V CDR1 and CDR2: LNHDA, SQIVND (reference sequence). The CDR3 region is CASSKGGGARETQYF. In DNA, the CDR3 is TGTGCCAGTAGTAAAGGCGGGGGGGCTCGGGAGACCCAGTACTTC.

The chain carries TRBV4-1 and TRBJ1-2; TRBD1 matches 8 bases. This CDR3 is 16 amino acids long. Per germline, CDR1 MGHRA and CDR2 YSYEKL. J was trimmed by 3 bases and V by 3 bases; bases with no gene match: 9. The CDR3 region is CASSHLARGLDYGYTF. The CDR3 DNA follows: TGCGCCAGCAGCCACCTGGCCAGGGGGCTGGACTATGGCTACACCTTC.

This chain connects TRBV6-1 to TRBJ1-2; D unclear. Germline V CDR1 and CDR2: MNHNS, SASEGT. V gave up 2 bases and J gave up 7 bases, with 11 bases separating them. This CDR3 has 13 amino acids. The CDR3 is CASSELVGAGYTF. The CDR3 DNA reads TGTGCCAGCAGTGAACTTGTCGGTGCTGGCTACACCTTC.

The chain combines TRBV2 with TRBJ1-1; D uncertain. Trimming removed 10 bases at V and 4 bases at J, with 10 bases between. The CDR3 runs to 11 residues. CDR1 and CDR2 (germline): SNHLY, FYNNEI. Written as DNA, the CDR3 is TGTGCCACCACTGACGGCACTGAAGCTTTCTTT. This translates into CATTDGTEAFF.

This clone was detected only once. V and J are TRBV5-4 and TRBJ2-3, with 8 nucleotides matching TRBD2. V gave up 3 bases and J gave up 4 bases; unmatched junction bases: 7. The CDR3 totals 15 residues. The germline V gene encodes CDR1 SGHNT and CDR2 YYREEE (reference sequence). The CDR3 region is CASSSRVSGADTQYF. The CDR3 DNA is TGTGCCAGCAGCTCACGGGTTAGCGGGGCAGATACGCAGTATTTT.

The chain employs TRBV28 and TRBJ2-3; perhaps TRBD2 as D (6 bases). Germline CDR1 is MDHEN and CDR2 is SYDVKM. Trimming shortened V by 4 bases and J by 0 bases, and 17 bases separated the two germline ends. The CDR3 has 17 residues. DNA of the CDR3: TGTGCCAGCAGTTCTAGCCCGGGGCGGGGAAGCACAGATACGCAGTATTTT. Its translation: CASSSSPGRGSTDTQYF.

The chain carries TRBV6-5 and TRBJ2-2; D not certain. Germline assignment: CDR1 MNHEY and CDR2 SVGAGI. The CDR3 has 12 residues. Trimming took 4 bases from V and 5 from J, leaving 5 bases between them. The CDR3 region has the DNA TGTGCCAGCAGTTCCCTAACCGGGGAGCTGTTTTTT. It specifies CASSSLTGELFF.

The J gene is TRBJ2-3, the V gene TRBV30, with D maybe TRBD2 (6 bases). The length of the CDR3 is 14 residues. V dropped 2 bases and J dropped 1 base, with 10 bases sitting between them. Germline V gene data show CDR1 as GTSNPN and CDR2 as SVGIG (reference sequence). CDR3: CAWSTGGRTDTQYF. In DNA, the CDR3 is TGTGCCTGGAGTACCGGAGGGCGCACAGATACGCAGTATTTT.

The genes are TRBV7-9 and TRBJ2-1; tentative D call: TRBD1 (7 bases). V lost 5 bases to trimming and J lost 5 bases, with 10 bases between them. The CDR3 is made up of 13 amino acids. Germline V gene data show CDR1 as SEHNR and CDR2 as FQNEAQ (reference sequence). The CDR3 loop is CASSGGTDNEQFF. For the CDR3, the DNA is TGTGCCAGCAGCGGCGGGACAGACAATGAGCAGTTCTTC.

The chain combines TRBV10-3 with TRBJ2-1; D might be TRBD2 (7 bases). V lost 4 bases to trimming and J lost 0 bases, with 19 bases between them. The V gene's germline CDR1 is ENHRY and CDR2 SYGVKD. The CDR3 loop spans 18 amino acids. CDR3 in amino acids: CAISAPGGLSSSYNEQFF. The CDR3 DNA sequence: TGTGCCATCAGTGCCCCGGGGGGCCTCTCCAGCTCCTACAATGAGCAGTTCTTC.

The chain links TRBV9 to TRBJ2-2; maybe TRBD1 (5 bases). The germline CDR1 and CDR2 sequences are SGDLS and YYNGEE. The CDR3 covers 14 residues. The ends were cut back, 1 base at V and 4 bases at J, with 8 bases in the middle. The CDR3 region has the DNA TGTGCCAGCAGCGTACAGGGTTCCACCGGGGAGCTGTTTTTT. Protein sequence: CASSVQGSTGELFF.

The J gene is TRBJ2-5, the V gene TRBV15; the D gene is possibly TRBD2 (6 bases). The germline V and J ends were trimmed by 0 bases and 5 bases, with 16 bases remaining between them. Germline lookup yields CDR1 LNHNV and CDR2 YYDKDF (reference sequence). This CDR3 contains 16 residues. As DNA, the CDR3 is TGTGCCACCAGCAGAGATCGGGGGTCTCCCACCGAGACCCAGTACTTC. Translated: CATSRDRGSPTETQYF.

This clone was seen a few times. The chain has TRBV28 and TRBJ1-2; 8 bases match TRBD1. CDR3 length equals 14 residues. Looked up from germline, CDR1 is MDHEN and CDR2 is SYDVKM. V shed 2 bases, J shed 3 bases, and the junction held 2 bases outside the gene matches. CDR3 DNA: TGTGCCAGCAGTTTAGTGGACAGGGACTATGGCTACACCTTC. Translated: CASSLVDRDYGYTF.

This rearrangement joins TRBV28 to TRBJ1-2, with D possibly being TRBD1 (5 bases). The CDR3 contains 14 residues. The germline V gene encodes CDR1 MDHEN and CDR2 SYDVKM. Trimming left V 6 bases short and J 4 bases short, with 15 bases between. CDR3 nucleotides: TGTGCCAGCAGCCCCGGACACGGTCCCTATGGCTACACCTTC. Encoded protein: CASSPGHGPYGYTF.